A single sample gave rise to the 26 T cell receptor beta chains below, sequenced in a study of blood T cells in healthy people across ages. Primers used in a second PCR of roughly 6 to 12 cycles were a sample-barcoded 5' primer and a J-beta primer mix. One entry per CDR3 protein, called by TCRdb with MiXCR from the 5' RACE reads. The repertoire includes about 1.1 million distinct CDR3 sequences, around two fifths of them detected once, and less than 15% sits in the top ten. What was sequenced was blood. These receptors were taken from a man in his late teens or twenties in good health.

V is TRBV7-9 and J is TRBJ2-5; D uncertain. The CDR3 is 16 amino acids. In germline, CDR1 is SEHNR, CDR2 FQNEAQ (reference sequence). The V end lost 1 base, the J end lost 0 bases, and 12 bases lay between the germline ends. The CDR3 sequence is CASSLGTDLYQETQYF. The CDR3 nucleotides are TGTGCCAGCAGCTTAGGCACGGACCTGTACCAAGAGACCCAGTACTTC.

In the case of this clonotype: Relative to the germline gene, one junction end is altered; a read error may explain this. The genes are TRBV12-3 or TRBV12-4 and TRBJ1-2; 7 bases align to TRBD1. CDR3 length: 14 amino acids. DNA for the CDR3: TGTGCCAGCAGTTTTACGGGGACAGCCTATGACTACACCTTC. It codes for CASSFTGTAYDYTF.

The V call is TRBV7-9, the J call TRBJ1-2, with D perhaps TRBD1 (6 bases). CDR1 and CDR2 from the germline V gene are SEHNR and FQNEAQ (reference sequence). CDR3 length equals 12 residues. Trimming cost V 8 bases and J 10 bases, with 17 bases left between them. The CDR3 sequence is CASWASGDLYTF. The CDR3 DNA reads as TGTGCCAGCTGGGCTTCAGGGGACCTCTACACCTTC.

With respect to this clonotype: The junction differs from germline at one of its ends, possibly a read error. The chain employs TRBV2 and TRBJ2-7; TRBD1 is a possible D gene (5 bases). Germline loops: CDR1 SNHLY, CDR2 FYNNEI. The length of the CDR3 is 12 residues. The DNA of the CDR3 is TGTGCCAGCAGGGAAGCTTCAGGGGAGCAGTACTTC. It yields the protein CASREASGEQYF.

V usage is TRBV6-5 and J usage is TRBJ1-1; tentatively, D is TRBD1 (6 bases). This CDR3 region has 13 residues. Trimming shortened V by 7 bases and J by 9 bases, and 18 bases separated the two germline ends. The germline V gene encodes CDR1 MNHEY and CDR2 SVGAGI. CDR3 protein: CASTENGRGQAFF. For the CDR3, the DNA is TGTGCCAGCACCGAGAACGGTCGGGGGCAAGCTTTCTTT.

The chain carries TRBV12-3 or TRBV12-4 and TRBJ2-5, with D possibly being TRBD1 (6 bases). Matching the DNA end better, TRBJ2-7 makes the J call doubtful. The CDR3 contains 14 residues. The CDR3 region has the DNA TGTGCCAGCAGGAGAGGGGGTTCTATCTACGAGCAGTACTTC. It yields the protein CASRRGGSIYEQYF.

This chain connects TRBV18 to TRBJ2-3; a possible D gene is TRBD2 (6 bases). Germline assignment: CDR1 KGHSH and CDR2 LQKENI. V lost 3 bases and J 5 bases, leaving 12 bases between the germline ends. The CDR3 runs to 14 residues. This chain's CDR3 is CASSPMAGLDTQYF. The DNA of the CDR3 is TGTGCCAGCTCACCGATGGCGGGGCTAGATACGCAGTATTTT.

The gene calls are TRBV14 and TRBJ2-1; D is ambiguous. The CDR3 runs 12 residues. V was cut by 1 base and J by 6 bases, with 4 bases left in between. CDR1 and CDR2 from the germline V gene are SGHDN and FVKESK. The CDR3 coding sequence is TGTGCCAGCAGCCAAGTAGTCAATGAGCAGTTCTTC. The encoded protein is CASSQVVNEQFF.

The V and J genes are TRBV30 and TRBJ2-3; tentative D call: TRBD1 (5 bases). The germline V and J ends were trimmed by 4 bases and 4 bases, with 12 bases remaining between them. Germline V gene data show CDR1 as GTSNPN and CDR2 as SVGIG (reference sequence). This CDR3 spans 13 amino acids. The CDR3 is CAWKPPGPDTQYF. The CDR3 DNA follows: TGTGCCTGGAAGCCGCCAGGGCCAGATACGCAGTATTTT.

The chain uses TRBV6-6 and TRBJ2-7; D is possibly TRBD1 (6 bases). V lost 9 bases and J 0 bases, leaving 15 bases between the germline ends. CDR1 is MNHNY and CDR2 is SVGAGI in the germline V gene (reference sequence). This CDR3 contains 14 residues. CDR3 nucleotide sequence: TGTGCCAGTAGGGATGGACAGAGCTCCTACGAGCAGTACTTC. The encoded protein is CASRDGQSSYEQYF.

The V gene is TRBV4-3, the J gene TRBJ2-5; TRBD2 might be the D (5 bases). Between the trimmed V and J ends, which lost 0 bases and 5 bases, there was a span of 16 bases. The CDR3 is made up of 16 amino acids. Germline lookup yields CDR1 LGHNA and CDR2 YSLEER. The CDR3 sequence: CASSQERTGAAETQYF. The CDR3, as DNA: TGCGCCAGCAGCCAAGAAAGGACTGGAGCGGCCGAGACCCAGTACTTC.

The chain employs TRBV6-1 and TRBJ1-1; D uncertain. CDR1 and CDR2 from the germline V gene are MNHNS and SASEGT. The ends were cut back, 2 bases at V and 0 bases at J, with 16 bases in the middle. The CDR3 runs 17 residues. CDR3 bases: TGTGCCAGCAGTGAATTGAGAAGGCGGGGTGTGAACACTGAAGCTTTCTTT. Its protein product is CASSELRRRGVNTEAFF.

The rearrangement uses TRBV12-3 or TRBV12-4 and TRBJ1-2; 8 bases fit TRBD1. The CDR3 is 14 amino acids. The V gene end was trimmed by 1 base and the J gene end by 8 bases; junction bases not matched to a gene: 6. In nucleotides, the CDR3 is TGTGCCAGCAGTTTAGGCGCAGGGGGCGGGGGCTACACCTTC. It translates to CASSLGAGGGGYTF.

This chain uses TRBV27 with TRBJ2-3, with 7 positions matching TRBD1. Germline loops: CDR1 MNHEY, CDR2 SMNVEV (reference sequence). V shed 5 bases, J shed 2 bases, and the junction held 10 bases outside the gene matches. The CDR3 contains 16 residues. The CDR3 region is CASSPDRASTTDTQYF. The CDR3 DNA is TGTGCCAGCAGTCCCGACAGGGCATCAACCACAGATACGCAGTATTTT.

V usage is TRBV7-9 and J usage is TRBJ2-3, with 10 positions matching TRBD2. The CDR3 totals 17 residues. Germline trimming cut 0 bases from V and 3 bases from J; bases unmatched to any gene: 6. The germline V gene has CDR1 SEHNR and CDR2 FQNEAQ (reference sequence). CDR3 DNA: TGTGCCAGCAGCTTAGCGCTAGGACTAGCGGTGACAGATACGCAGTATTTT. Protein product: CASSLALGLAVTDTQYF.

This chain connects TRBV7-8 to TRBJ1-4; 8 positions match TRBD1. Germline V lookup: CDR1 SGHVS, CDR2 FQNEAQ. V shed 0 bases, J shed 7 bases, and the junction held 7 bases outside the gene matches. CDR3 length: 16 amino acids. The CDR3 sequence: CASSLADGQGREKLFF. In DNA, the CDR3 is TGTGCCAGCAGCTTAGCGGATGGACAGGGTCGTGAAAAACTGTTTTTT.

This clonotype has more than one count but fewer than ten. The gene calls are TRBV7-2 and TRBJ2-7; the match to TRBD2 covers 12 bases. Germline assignment: CDR1 SGHTA and CDR2 FQGNSA. CDR3 size: 15 residues. The V segment lost 4 bases and the J segment 2 bases; nucleotides outside the gene matches: 3. In nucleotides, the CDR3 is TGTGCCAGCAGCTCCGGACTAGCGGGAACCTACGAGCAGTACTTC. Amino acid sequence: CASSSGLAGTYEQYF.

The chain links TRBV5-1 to TRBJ2-2; possibly TRBD1 for D (6 bases). Between the trimmed V and J ends, which lost 0 bases and 4 bases, there was a span of 10 bases. The CDR3 loop spans 15 amino acids. Germline CDR1 is SGHRS and CDR2 is YFSETQ. CDR3 in amino acids: CASSLDQGSTGELFF. CDR3 bases: TGCGCCAGCAGCTTGGATCAGGGGAGCACCGGGGAGCTGTTTTTT.

This clonotype was observed a few times. The J gene is TRBJ1-1, the V gene TRBV5-1, with TRBD1 identical over 12 bases. V trimming: 0 bases; J trimming: 7 bases; junction bases outside the gene matches: 4. The CDR3 is made up of 15 amino acids. Germline loops: CDR1 SGHRS, CDR2 YFSETQ. The CDR3 bases are TGCGCCAGCAGCTTGGCCGGGACAGGGGGCGATGAAGCTTTCTTT. This translates into CASSLAGTGGDEAFF. The full variable domain, its missing parts supplied by reference TRBV5-1 and TRBJ1-1, is KAGVTQTPRYLIKTRGQQVTLSCSPISGHRSVSWYQQTPGQGLQFLFEYFSETQRNKGNFPGRFSGRQFSNSRSEMNVSTLELGDSALYLCASSLAGTGGDEAFFGQGTRLTVV.

This clonotype has at least ten counts. This chain connects TRBV21-1 to TRBJ2-5. TRBV21-1 is described as a pseudogene. The CDR3 loop spans 10 amino acids. The CDR3 nucleotides read TGTGCCAGCAGCAAGGAGACCCAGTACTTC. It yields the protein CASSKETQYF.

CDR3 in DNA: TGTGCCAGCAGTCGCCCAGGGTCGGGCACAGATACGCAGTATTTT. Translated, it gives CASSRPGSGTDTQYF. The J gene is TRBJ2-3, the V gene TRBV28; weak D call: TRBD1 (5 bases). The V end lost 5 bases, the J end lost 1 base, and 13 bases lay between the germline ends. Germline values: CDR1 MDHEN, CDR2 SYDVKM. There are 15 residues in the CDR3. Filled out from reference TRBV28 and TRBJ2-3, the complete variable domain reads DVKVTQSSRYLVKRTGEKVFLECVQDMDHENMFWYRQDPGLGLRLIYFSYDVKMKEKGDIPEGYSVSREKKERFSLILESASTNQTSMYLCASSRPGSGTDTQYFGPGTRLTVL.

V gene TRBV4-3 combines with J gene TRBJ1-1, with D maybe TRBD1 (6 bases). The germline V gene has CDR1 LGHNA and CDR2 YSLEER. The CDR3 is 13 amino acids. The V end lost 6 bases, the J end lost 7 bases, and 15 bases lay between the germline ends. DNA for the CDR3: TGCGCCAGCAGATCTGGGGGGGCAGGTGAAGCTTTCTTT. Its protein product is CASRSGGAGEAFF.

The gene calls are TRBV12-3 or TRBV12-4 and TRBJ2-5; perhaps TRBD2 as D (7 bases). The CDR3 extends over 15 amino acids. V dropped 6 bases and J dropped 11 bases, with 25 bases sitting between them. The CDR3 spells CASRLRGGWGNEQYF. The CDR3 coding sequence is TGTGCCAGCAGGTTGAGGGGGGGATGGGGGAATGAGCAGTACTTC.

This chain connects TRBV12-3 or TRBV12-4 to TRBJ1-5; TRBD1 is a possible D gene (5 bases). The CDR3 spans 15 residues. Trimming stripped 2 bases from V and 0 bases from J, with 8 bases between. The CDR3 region is CASSLNQGSNQPQHF. In nucleotides, the CDR3 is TGTGCCAGCAGTTTAAATCAGGGTAGCAATCAGCCCCAGCATTTT.

The chain carries TRBV12-3 or TRBV12-4 and TRBJ1-1, with D unresolved. V dropped 3 bases and J dropped 1 base, with 12 bases sitting between them. The CDR3 loop spans 15 amino acids. DNA of the CDR3: TGTGCCAGCAGTTTCCTCCAACGACAGAACACTGAAGCTTTCTTT. It specifies CASSFLQRQNTEAFF.

This clonotype was recorded a few times. This rearrangement joins TRBV28 to TRBJ1-4; perhaps TRBD1 as D (5 bases). V was clipped by 6 bases and J by 0 bases, with 17 bases between them. Germline V gene sequence: CDR1 MDHEN, CDR2 SYDVKM. The CDR3 covers 17 residues. The CDR3 loop is CASSPIGQSATNEKLFF. The CDR3 DNA follows: TGTGCCAGCAGCCCTATCGGACAAAGTGCAACTAATGAAAAACTGTTTTTT.